Listed below are T cell receptor beta chains from one sample, sequenced in a study of monozygotic twins with cystic fibrosis. Profiled with immunoSEQ multiplex PCR; TCRdb holds only in-frame clones, not every one. The sample includes around 15,000 clones, roughly nine tenths of them seen just once. Sequenced sample: blood. These receptors all come from a boy between 10 and 17 years old with cystic fibrosis. The CDR3 runs from the conserved cysteine through the conserved F or W. A D gene is named only where the DNA matches it firmly. The listing skips clone size in some rows; elsewhere it reads once, few, many or a size class.

TRBV19	once	TRBJ1-2	TRBD1	CASSTKSGQGVTYGYTF	TGTGCCAGTAGTACCAAATCGGGACAGGGAGTGACCTATGGCTACACCTTC
TRBV6-1	-	TRBJ2-7	TRBD2	CATSRLAGVHEQYF	TGTGCCACCAGTCGACTAGCGGGAGTCCACGAGCAGTACTTC
TRBV2	-	TRBJ2-7	-	CASSYQTGTYEQYF	TGTGCCAGCAGTTACCAGACAGGAACCTACGAGCAGTACTTC
TRBV9	-	TRBJ2-3	-	CASSPTAGSTDTQYF	TGTGCCAGCAGCCCGACCGCGGGGAGCACAGATACGCAGTATTTT
TRBV5-5	-	TRBJ2-5	-	CASSPEGQETQYF	TGTGCCAGCAGCCCGGAGGGCCAAGAGACCCAGTACTTC
TRBV6-5	-	TRBJ2-1	-	CASSYSIPTYNEQFF	TGTGCCAGCAGTTACTCGATCCCCACCTACAATGAGCAGTTCTTC
TRBV27	-	TRBJ2-1	-	CASSFLSSYNEQFF	TGTGCCAGCAGTTTCCTGAGCTCCTACAATGAGCAGTTCTTC
TRBV7-9	-	TRBJ2-1	TRBD2	CASSLALAGTYNEQFF	TGTGCCAGCAGCTTAGCATTAGCGGGGACCTACAATGAGCAGTTCTTC
TRBV9	few	TRBJ1-2	-	CASSAAPGRQYGYTF	TGTGCCAGCAGCGCAGCTCCGGGACGGCAATATGGCTACACCTTC
TRBV2	-	TRBJ1-3	-	CASKVGGGTGNTIYF	TGTGCCAGCAAGGTCGGCGGGGGCACTGGAAACACCATATATTTT
TRBV5-6	-	TRBJ1-2	-	CASSNSNYGYTF	TGTGCCAGCAGCAACAGCAACTATGGCTACACCTTC
TRBV19	-	TRBJ2-5	TRBD1	CASSKQGAMGRETQYF	TGTGCCAGTAGTAAACAGGGGGCCATGGGTAGGGAGACCCAGTACTTC
TRBV18	once	TRBJ1-1	-	CASSPLGGASAFF	TGTGCCAGCTCACCTCTCGGGGGCGCTTCAGCTTTCTTT
TRBV28	once	TRBJ2-3	-	CASSSPTSSRPTDTQYF	TGTGCCAGCAGTTCCCCAACTAGCAGTCGTCCCACAGATACGCAGTATTTT
TRBV5-1	-	TRBJ2-5	-	CASSRGGTQYF	TGCGCCAGCAGCCGGGGTGGGACCCAGTACTTC
TRBV7-8	-	TRBJ1-4	TRBD1	CASSLDRTNEKLFF	TGTGCCAGCAGCTTGGACAGGACGAATGAAAAACTGTTTTTT
TRBV6-5	-	TRBJ1-1	-	CASSYSPITEAFF	TGTGCCAGCAGTTACTCCCCTATAACTGAAGCTTTCTTT
TRBV19	-	TRBJ2-7	TRBD2	CASKPASGASYEQYF	TGTGCCAGCAAGCCGGCTAGCGGCGCGTCCTACGAGCAGTACTTC
TRBV7-6	-	TRBJ2-7	TRBD1	CASSLVGTGGYEQYF	TGTGCCAGCAGCTTAGTGGGGACAGGCGGGTACGAGCAGTACTTC
TRBV28	-	TRBJ2-3	-	CASSFVTGHTDTQYF	TGTGCCAGCAGTTTCGTTACGGGACACACAGATACGCAGTATTTT
TRBV19	-	TRBJ1-6	-	CASSEMGHAVYNSPLHF	TGTGCCAGTAGTGAAATGGGACACGCAGTCTATAATTCACCCCTCCACTTT
TRBV6-1	-	TRBJ1-4	-	CASSARPGSTNEKLFF	TGTGCCAGCAGTGCAAGACCGGGATCAACTAATGAAAAACTGTTTTTT
TRBV21-1	-	TRBJ1-1	-	CASSKNRGIGAFF	TGTGCCAGCAGCAAAAACAGGGGGATAGGAGCTTTCTTT
TRBV27	-	TRBJ2-1	-	CASRFSGSYNEQFF	TGTGCCAGCAGATTTAGCGGTTCCTACAATGAGCAGTTCTTC
TRBV28	-	TRBJ2-3	-	CASSFEGLGRTDTQYF	TGTGCCAGCAGTTTTGAGGGTTTGGGACGCACAGATACGCAGTATTTT
TRBV7-2	-	TRBJ1-1	-	CASSPWGPTEAFF	TGTGCCAGCAGCCCCTGGGGTCCGACTGAAGCTTTCTTT
TRBV7-2	-	TRBJ1-2	-	CASSLGSRARGYTF	TGTGCCAGCTCCCTGGGGTCCAGGGCGCGGGGCTACACCTTC
TRBV10-3	-	TRBJ1-1	-	CAITGVNTEAFF	TGTGCCATCACAGGCGTGAACACTGAAGCTTTCTTT
TRBV10-3	once	TRBJ2-7	-	CAISQRGSEQYF	TGTGCCATCAGCCAGCGCGGTTCCGAGCAGTACTTC
TRBV4-1	-	TRBJ1-2	TRBD1	CASSHHTRQGDNYGYTF	TGCGCCAGCAGCCACCATACCCGACAGGGGGACAACTATGGCTACACCTTC
TRBV5-1	once	TRBJ1-3	-	CASRGQSSGNTIYF	TGCGCCAGCAGAGGGCAGAGCTCTGGAAACACCATATATTTT
TRBV2	-	TRBJ1-5	-	CASNSFGQPQHF	TGTGCCAGCAACAGTTTCGGACAGCCCCAGCATTTT
TRBV30	once	TRBJ1-5	-	CAWSPGYQPQHF	TGTGCCTGGAGTCCAGGGTATCAGCCCCAGCATTTT
TRBV27	-	TRBJ1-1	-	CASSLVGGLNTEAFF	TGTGCCAGCAGTTTAGTGGGGGGTCTGAACACTGAAGCTTTCTTT
TRBV10-3	-	TRBJ1-2	TRBD1	CAISDTGTGTGYTF	TGTGCCATCAGTGATACCGGGACAGGGACTGGCTACACCTTC
TRBV21-1	-	TRBJ1-2	-	CASTTGEGSDDDYGYTF	TGTGCCAGCACCACCGGGGAGGGGAGTGATGATGACTATGGCTACACCTTC
TRBV6-1	-	TRBJ1-1	-	CASSVTGYTEAFF	TGTGCCAGCAGTGTTACAGGGTATACTGAAGCTTTCTTT